This is a list of T cell receptor beta chains from one sample in a study of blood T cell repertoires in COVID-19. Clones were read by immunoSEQ multiplex PCR, and TCRdb kept only the in-frame ones, dropping some. The profile shows fewer than 200,000 clones, roughly 88% of them singletons. Material: PBMCs or T cells enriched from blood (not recorded which). These receptor sequences come from a woman aged 18 to 35 who had recovered from COVID-19. CDR3s leave out the opening cysteine and the closing phenylalanine or tryptophan. Fields, in order: V gene, J gene, CDR3 protein.

TRBV6-2/TRBV6-3,TRBJ2-1,ASSWPGGLAGNEQF
TRBV5-6,TRBJ1-1,ASSLDLRGRRTEAF
TRBV7-3,TRBJ2-2,ASSRNPGGLRGGELF
TRBV19,TRBJ2-3,ASSILVAGADTQY
TRBV4-1,TRBJ1-1,ASSPYQGKTEAF
TRBV7-9,TRBJ1-2,ASSLADRVAHGYT
TRBV6-4,TRBJ1-5,ASSDPEGREFTDRNQPQH
TRBV6-2/TRBV6-3,TRBJ2-2,ASSYHLAGGANTGELF
TRBV19,TRBJ2-1,ATWAPSEQF
TRBV7-9,TRBJ1-1,ASNHGGDREKAF
TRBV11-3,TRBJ2-1,ASSLGRGTSRFNEQF
TRBV2,TRBJ1-6,ASSDRALNSPLH
TRBV5-4,TRBJ2-7,ASSEPGQGFEQY
TRBV7-8,TRBJ2-7,ASSLRTSGGTYEQY
TRBV6-5,TRBJ2-7,ASTTGTATYEQY